Listed below are T cell receptor beta chains from one sample, sequenced in a study of OX40 agonist ivuxolimab in advanced cancers. The table came from immunoSEQ multiplex PCR; TCRdb's copy has only in-frame clones and leaves some out. The sample includes 45,000 to 65,000 clones, 75% to 90% of them seen just once. The sequencing here drew on CD4+ or CD8+ T cells sorted from blood, taken in a trial of the OX40 agonist ivuxolimab. These receptor sequences come from an adult with an advanced solid tumor such as melanoma, head and neck, liver or kidney cancer. The CDR3 runs from the conserved cysteine through the conserved F or W. Fields, in order: V gene, D gene, J gene, clone size, CDR3 protein, CDR3 DNA. The D gene is left open where the match is weak. A clone size is listed for some rows: how often the clone was seen (once, few, many), or a class if it is expanded.

V gene: TRBV21-1; D gene: NA; J gene: TRBJ2-3; clone size: NA; CDR3 protein: CARQATDTQYF; CDR3 DNA: TGTGCCCGCCAGGCGACAGATACGCAGTATTTT
V gene: TRBV5-1; D gene: TRBD1; J gene: TRBJ1-2; clone size: NA; CDR3 protein: CASSPPGQGGYGYTF; CDR3 DNA: TGCGCCAGCAGCCCACCGGGACAGGGTGGCTATGGCTACACCTTC
V gene: TRBV9; D gene: TRBD2; J gene: TRBJ2-1; clone size: NA; CDR3 protein: CASSVTSGVEQFF; CDR3 DNA: TGTGCCAGCAGCGTAACTAGCGGGGTCGAGCAGTTCTTC
V gene: TRBV5-1; D gene: TRBD1; J gene: TRBJ2-7; clone size: NA; CDR3 protein: CASRSGGSSAYEQYF; CDR3 DNA: TGCGCCAGCAGGTCAGGGGGAAGTTCGGCCTACGAGCAGTACTTC
V gene: TRBV28; D gene: TRBD1; J gene: TRBJ2-6; clone size: NA; CDR3 protein: CASSHRTGASGANVLTF; CDR3 DNA: TGTGCCAGCAGTCATAGGACAGGGGCCTCTGGGGCCAACGTCCTGACTTTC
V gene: TRBV18; D gene: TRBD1; J gene: TRBJ1-4; clone size: NA; CDR3 protein: CASSTGLGEKLFF; CDR3 DNA: TGTGCCAGCTCGACAGGGTTGGGTGAAAAACTGTTTTTT
V gene: TRBV27; D gene: NA; J gene: TRBJ1-6; clone size: NA; CDR3 protein: CASRGRQDNSPLHF; CDR3 DNA: TGTGCCAGCAGGGGACGACAGGATAATTCACCCCTCCACTTT
V gene: TRBV28; D gene: TRBD1; J gene: TRBJ1-1; clone size: NA; CDR3 protein: CASSLRQGLNTEAFF; CDR3 DNA: TGTGCCAGCAGTTTACGACAGGGATTGAACACTGAAGCTTTCTTT
V gene: TRBV28; D gene: NA; J gene: TRBJ2-1; clone size: NA; CDR3 protein: CASSLPRQAGEQFF; CDR3 DNA: TGTGCCAGCAGTTTACCCCGACAGGCCGGCGAGCAGTTCTTC
V gene: TRBV4-3; D gene: TRBD2; J gene: TRBJ2-5; clone size: NA; CDR3 protein: CASSQEAGVRETQYF; CDR3 DNA: TGCGCCAGCAGCCAAGAAGCGGGAGTGAGAGAGACCCAGTACTTC
V gene: TRBV27; D gene: NA; J gene: TRBJ2-2; clone size: NA; CDR3 protein: CASSGYRSFGELFF; CDR3 DNA: TGTGCCAGCAGTGGTTACCGTTCCTTCGGGGAGCTGTTTTTT
V gene: TRBV20-1; D gene: NA; J gene: TRBJ2-7; clone size: NA; CDR3 protein: CSARVSTEQYF; CDR3 DNA: TGCAGTGCTAGGGTCTCCACCGAGCAGTACTTC
V gene: TRBV5-8; D gene: NA; J gene: TRBJ1-2; clone size: NA; CDR3 protein: CASSLYGALYGYTF; CDR3 DNA: TGTGCCAGCAGCTTGTACGGGGCTCTCTATGGCTACACCTTC
V gene: TRBV6-6; D gene: NA; J gene: TRBJ2-2; clone size: once; CDR3 protein: CASSTGGRSNTGELFF; CDR3 DNA: TGTGCCAGCAGTACGGGGGGCAGATCGAACACCGGGGAGCTGTTTTTT
V gene: TRBV10-3; D gene: TRBD2; J gene: TRBJ2-1; clone size: NA; CDR3 protein: CAISGTSGHKFF; CDR3 DNA: TGTGCCATCAGCGGGACTAGCGGGCATAAGTTCTTC
V gene: TRBV18; D gene: NA; J gene: TRBJ1-1; clone size: NA; CDR3 protein: CASSPGLNTEAFF; CDR3 DNA: TGTGCCAGCTCACCAGGGCTGAACACTGAAGCTTTCTTT
V gene: TRBV7-2; D gene: NA; J gene: TRBJ1-1; clone size: NA; CDR3 protein: CASSLVQKNTEAFF; CDR3 DNA: TGTGCCAGCAGCTTAGTACAGAAAAACACTGAAGCTTTCTTT
V gene: TRBV28; D gene: NA; J gene: TRBJ2-4; clone size: NA; CDR3 protein: CASIPSRLGITKNIQYF; CDR3 DNA: TGTGCCAGCATCCCCTCGAGGCTCGGAATAACCAAAAACATTCAGTACTTC
V gene: TRBV29-1; D gene: NA; J gene: TRBJ2-5; clone size: few; CDR3 protein: CSVERGYQETQYF; CDR3 DNA: TGCAGCGTTGAACGGGGCTACCAAGAGACCCAGTACTTC
V gene: TRBV7-9; D gene: NA; J gene: TRBJ1-1; clone size: NA; CDR3 protein: CAAAAGVNTEAFF; CDR3 DNA: TGTGCCGCAGCGGCGGGGGTGAACACTGAAGCTTTCTTT
V gene: TRBV18; D gene: NA; J gene: TRBJ2-5; clone size: NA; CDR3 protein: CASSPTKLLETQYF; CDR3 DNA: TGTGCCAGCTCACCAACGAAATTATTAGAGACCCAGTACTTC
V gene: TRBV2; D gene: NA; J gene: TRBJ1-1; clone size: NA; CDR3 protein: CASMIGEEGEAFF; CDR3 DNA: TGTGCCAGCATGATTGGAGAGGAGGGTGAAGCTTTCTTT
V gene: TRBV5-4; D gene: TRBD1; J gene: TRBJ1-1; clone size: NA; CDR3 protein: CASSQEKGASTEAFF; CDR3 DNA: TGTGCCAGCAGCCAAGAGAAGGGGGCGAGCACTGAAGCTTTCTTT
V gene: TRBV7-2; D gene: NA; J gene: TRBJ1-4; clone size: once; CDR3 protein: CASSPSHQFFNEKLFF; CDR3 DNA: TGTGCCAGCAGCCCCAGCCACCAGTTCTTTAATGAAAAACTGTTTTTT
V gene: TRBV28; D gene: TRBD1; J gene: TRBJ1-4; clone size: NA; CDR3 protein: CASSFVDRGNEKLFF; CDR3 DNA: TGTGCCAGCAGTTTTGTGGACAGGGGAAATGAAAAACTGTTTTTT
V gene: TRBV4-1; D gene: NA; J gene: TRBJ1-1; clone size: NA; CDR3 protein: CASSQDRSSSSLNTEAFF; CDR3 DNA: TGCGCCAGCAGCCAAGATCGCAGCAGTAGTAGCCTGAACACTGAAGCTTTCTTT
V gene: TRBV29-1; D gene: NA; J gene: TRBJ1-2; clone size: NA; CDR3 protein: CSVDGGLGAGNGYTF; CDR3 DNA: TGCAGCGTTGACGGAGGTCTGGGGGCAGGGAATGGCTACACCTTC